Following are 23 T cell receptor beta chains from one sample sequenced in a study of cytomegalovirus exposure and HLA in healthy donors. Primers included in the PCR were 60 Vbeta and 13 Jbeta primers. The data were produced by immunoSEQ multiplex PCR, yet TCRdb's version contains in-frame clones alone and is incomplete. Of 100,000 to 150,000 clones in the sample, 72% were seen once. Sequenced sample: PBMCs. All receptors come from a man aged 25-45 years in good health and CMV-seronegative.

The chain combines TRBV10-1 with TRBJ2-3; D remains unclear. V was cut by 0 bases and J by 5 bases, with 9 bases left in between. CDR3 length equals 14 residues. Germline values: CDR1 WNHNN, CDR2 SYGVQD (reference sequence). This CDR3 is CASSESPRGDTQYF. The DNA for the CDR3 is TGCGCCAGCAGTGAGTCCCCCCGCGGAGATACGCAGTATTTT.

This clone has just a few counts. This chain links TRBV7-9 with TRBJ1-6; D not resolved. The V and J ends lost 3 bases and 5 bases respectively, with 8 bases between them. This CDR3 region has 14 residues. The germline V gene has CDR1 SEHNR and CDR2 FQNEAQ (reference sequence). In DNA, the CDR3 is TGTGCCAGCAGCTTGGCCGGGGATAATTCACCCCTCCACTTT. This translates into CASSLAGDNSPLHF. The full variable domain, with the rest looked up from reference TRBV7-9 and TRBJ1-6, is DTGVSQNPRHKITKRGQNVTFRCDPISEHNRLYWYRQTLGQGPEFLTYFQNEAQLEKSRLLSDRFSAERPKGSFSTLEIQRTEQGDSAMYLCASSLAGDNSPLHFGNGTRLTVT.

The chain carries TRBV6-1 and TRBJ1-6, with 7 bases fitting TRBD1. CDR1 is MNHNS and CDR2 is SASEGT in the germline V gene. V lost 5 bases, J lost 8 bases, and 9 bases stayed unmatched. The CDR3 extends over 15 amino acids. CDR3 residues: CASSQTGRTDSPLHF. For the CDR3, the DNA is TGTGCCAGCAGTCAGACAGGGAGGACGGATTCACCCCTCCACTTT.

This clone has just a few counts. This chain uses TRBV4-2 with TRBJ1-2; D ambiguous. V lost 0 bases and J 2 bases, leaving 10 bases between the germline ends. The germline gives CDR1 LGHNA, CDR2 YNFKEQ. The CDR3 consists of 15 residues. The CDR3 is CASSQDPAGNYGYTF. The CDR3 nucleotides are TGTGCCAGCAGCCAAGATCCTGCGGGAAACTATGGCTACACCTTC.

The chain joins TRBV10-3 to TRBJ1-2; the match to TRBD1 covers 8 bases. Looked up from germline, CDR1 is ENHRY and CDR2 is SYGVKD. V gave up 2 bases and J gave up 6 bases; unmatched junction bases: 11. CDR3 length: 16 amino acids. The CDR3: CAISEGSFATGDGYTF. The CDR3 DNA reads TGTGCCATCAGTGAGGGGTCGTTCGCGACAGGGGATGGCTACACCTTC.

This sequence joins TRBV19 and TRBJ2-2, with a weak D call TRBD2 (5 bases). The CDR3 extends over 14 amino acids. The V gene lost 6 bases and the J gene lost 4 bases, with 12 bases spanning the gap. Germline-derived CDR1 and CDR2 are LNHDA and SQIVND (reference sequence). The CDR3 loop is CASRRTFFTGELFF. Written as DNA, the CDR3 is TGTGCCAGTAGAAGGACTTTCTTCACCGGGGAGCTGTTTTTT.

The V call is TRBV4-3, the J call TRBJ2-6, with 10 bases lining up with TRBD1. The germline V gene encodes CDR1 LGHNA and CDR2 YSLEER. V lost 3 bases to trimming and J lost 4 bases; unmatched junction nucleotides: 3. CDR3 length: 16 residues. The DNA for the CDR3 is TGCGCCAGCAGCCACGACAGGGGGCAAGGGGCCAACGTCCTGACTTTC. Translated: CASSHDRGQGANVLTF.

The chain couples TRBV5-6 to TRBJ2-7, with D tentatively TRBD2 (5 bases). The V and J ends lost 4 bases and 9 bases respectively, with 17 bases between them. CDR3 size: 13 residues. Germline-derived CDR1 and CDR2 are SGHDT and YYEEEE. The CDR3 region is CASSRGEGTGQYF. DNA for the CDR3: TGTGCCAGCAGCCGGGGAGAAGGTACGGGGCAGTACTTC.

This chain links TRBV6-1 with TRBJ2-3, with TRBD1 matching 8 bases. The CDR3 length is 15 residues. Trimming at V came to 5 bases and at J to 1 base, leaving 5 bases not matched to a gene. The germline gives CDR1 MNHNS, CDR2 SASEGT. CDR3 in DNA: TGTGCCAGCAGTTCCCCGGGACAGGGCACAGATACGCAGTATTTT. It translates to CASSSPGQGTDTQYF.

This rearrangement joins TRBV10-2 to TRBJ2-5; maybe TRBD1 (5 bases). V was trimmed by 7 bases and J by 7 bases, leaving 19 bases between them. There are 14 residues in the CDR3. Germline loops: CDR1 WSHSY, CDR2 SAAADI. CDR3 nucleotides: TGCGCCAGCACCGACTCAAGGGGCTATGTGACCCAGTACTTC. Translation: CASTDSRGYVTQYF.

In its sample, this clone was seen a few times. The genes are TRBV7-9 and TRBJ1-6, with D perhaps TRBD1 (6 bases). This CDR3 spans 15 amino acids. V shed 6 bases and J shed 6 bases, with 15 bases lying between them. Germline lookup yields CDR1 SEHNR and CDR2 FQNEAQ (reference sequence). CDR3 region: CASREGTGRNSPLHF. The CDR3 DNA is TGTGCCAGCAGAGAAGGAACAGGGCGTAATTCACCCCTCCACTTT.

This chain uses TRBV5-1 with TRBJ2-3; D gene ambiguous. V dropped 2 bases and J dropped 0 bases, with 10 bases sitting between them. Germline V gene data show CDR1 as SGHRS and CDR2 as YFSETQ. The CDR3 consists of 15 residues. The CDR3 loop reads CASSFHSSSTDTQYF. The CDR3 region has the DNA TGCGCCAGCAGCTTTCACAGCTCTAGCACAGATACGCAGTATTTT. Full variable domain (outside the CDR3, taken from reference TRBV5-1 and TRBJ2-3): KAGVTQTPRYLIKTRGQQVTLSCSPISGHRSVSWYQQTPGQGLQFLFEYFSETQRNKGNFPGRFSGRQFSNSRSEMNVSTLELGDSALYLCASSFHSSSTDTQYFGPGTRLTVL.

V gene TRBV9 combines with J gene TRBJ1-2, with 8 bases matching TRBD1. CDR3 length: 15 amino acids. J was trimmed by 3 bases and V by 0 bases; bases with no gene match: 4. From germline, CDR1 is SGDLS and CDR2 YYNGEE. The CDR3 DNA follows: TGTGCCAGCAGCGTAGTAGGACAGGGCGACTATGGCTACACCTTC. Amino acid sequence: CASSVVGQGDYGYTF.

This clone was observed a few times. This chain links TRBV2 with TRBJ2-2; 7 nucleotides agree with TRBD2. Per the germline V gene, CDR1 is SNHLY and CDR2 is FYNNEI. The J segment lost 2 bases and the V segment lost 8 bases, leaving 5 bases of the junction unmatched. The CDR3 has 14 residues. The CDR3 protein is CASRGGGNTGELFF. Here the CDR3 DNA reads TGTGCCAGCCGTGGGGGGGGAAACACCGGGGAGCTGTTTTTT. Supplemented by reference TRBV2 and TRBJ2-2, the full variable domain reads EPEVTQTPSHQVTQMGQEVILRCVPISNHLYFYWYRQILGQKVEFLVSFYNNEISEKSEIFDDQFSVERPDGSNFTLKIRSTKLEDSAMYFCASRGGGNTGELFFGEGSRLTVL.

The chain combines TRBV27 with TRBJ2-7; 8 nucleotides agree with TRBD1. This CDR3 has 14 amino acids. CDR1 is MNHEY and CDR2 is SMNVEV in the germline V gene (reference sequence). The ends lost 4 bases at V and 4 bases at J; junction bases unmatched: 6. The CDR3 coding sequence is TGTGCCAGCAGTTGGGCAGGGGGCGGGTACGAGCAGTACTTC. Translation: CASSWAGGGYEQYF.

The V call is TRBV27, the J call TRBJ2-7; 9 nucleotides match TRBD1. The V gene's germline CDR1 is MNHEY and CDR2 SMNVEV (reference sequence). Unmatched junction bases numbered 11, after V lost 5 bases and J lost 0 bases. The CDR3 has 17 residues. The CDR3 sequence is CASSQIAGTGSSYEQYF. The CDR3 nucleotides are TGTGCCAGCAGTCAAATAGCCGGGACAGGGAGCTCCTACGAGCAGTACTTC.

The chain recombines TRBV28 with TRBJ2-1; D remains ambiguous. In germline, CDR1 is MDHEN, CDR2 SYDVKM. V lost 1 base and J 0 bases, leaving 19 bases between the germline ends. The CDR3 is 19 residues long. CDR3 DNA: TGTGCCAGCAGTTTATACCCTAGAGGTCCGGAGAGCTCCTACAATGAGCAGTTCTTC. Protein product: CASSLYPRGPESSYNEQFF.

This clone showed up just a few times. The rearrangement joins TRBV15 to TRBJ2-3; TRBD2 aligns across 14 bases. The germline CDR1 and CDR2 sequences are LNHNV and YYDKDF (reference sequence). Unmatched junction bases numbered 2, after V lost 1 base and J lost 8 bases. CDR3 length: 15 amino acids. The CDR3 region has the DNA TGTGCCACCAGCAGAGGACTAGCGGGGGGGAGTACGCAGTATTTT. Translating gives CATSRGLAGGSTQYF.

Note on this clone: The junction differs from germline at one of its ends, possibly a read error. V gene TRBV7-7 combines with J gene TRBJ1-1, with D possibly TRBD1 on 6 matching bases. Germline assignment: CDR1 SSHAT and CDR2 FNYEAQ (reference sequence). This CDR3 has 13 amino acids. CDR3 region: CASSLDRNTEAFF. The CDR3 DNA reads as TGTGCTAGCAGCTTGGACAGGAACACTGAAGCTTTCTTT.

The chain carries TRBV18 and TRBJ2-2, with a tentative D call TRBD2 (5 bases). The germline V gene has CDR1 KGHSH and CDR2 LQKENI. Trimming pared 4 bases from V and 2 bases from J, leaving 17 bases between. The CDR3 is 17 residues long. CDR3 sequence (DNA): TGTGCCAGCTCACGGTCATTCCTGGGAGCAAACACCGGGGAGCTGTTTTTT. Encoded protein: CASSRSFLGANTGELFF.

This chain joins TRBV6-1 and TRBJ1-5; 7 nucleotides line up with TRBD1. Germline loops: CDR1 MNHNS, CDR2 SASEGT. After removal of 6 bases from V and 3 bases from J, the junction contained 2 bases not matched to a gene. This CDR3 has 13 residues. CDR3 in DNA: TGTGCCAGCAGCGGACAGGTCAATCAGCCCCAGCATTTT. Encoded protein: CASSGQVNQPQHF.

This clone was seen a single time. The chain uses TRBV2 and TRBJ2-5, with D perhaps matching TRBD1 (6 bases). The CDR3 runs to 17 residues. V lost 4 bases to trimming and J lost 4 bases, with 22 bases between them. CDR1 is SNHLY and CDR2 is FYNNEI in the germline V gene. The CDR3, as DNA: TGTGCCAGCAGTGGAGGGGGTGGGCAAAAGGACGGAGAGACCCAGTACTTC. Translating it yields CASSGGGGQKDGETQYF.

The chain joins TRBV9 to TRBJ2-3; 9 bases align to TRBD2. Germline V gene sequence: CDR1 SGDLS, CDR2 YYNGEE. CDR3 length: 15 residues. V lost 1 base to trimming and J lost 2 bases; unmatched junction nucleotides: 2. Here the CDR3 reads CASSVSGGNTDTQYF. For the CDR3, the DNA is TGTGCCAGCAGCGTAAGCGGGGGGAACACAGATACGCAGTATTTT.